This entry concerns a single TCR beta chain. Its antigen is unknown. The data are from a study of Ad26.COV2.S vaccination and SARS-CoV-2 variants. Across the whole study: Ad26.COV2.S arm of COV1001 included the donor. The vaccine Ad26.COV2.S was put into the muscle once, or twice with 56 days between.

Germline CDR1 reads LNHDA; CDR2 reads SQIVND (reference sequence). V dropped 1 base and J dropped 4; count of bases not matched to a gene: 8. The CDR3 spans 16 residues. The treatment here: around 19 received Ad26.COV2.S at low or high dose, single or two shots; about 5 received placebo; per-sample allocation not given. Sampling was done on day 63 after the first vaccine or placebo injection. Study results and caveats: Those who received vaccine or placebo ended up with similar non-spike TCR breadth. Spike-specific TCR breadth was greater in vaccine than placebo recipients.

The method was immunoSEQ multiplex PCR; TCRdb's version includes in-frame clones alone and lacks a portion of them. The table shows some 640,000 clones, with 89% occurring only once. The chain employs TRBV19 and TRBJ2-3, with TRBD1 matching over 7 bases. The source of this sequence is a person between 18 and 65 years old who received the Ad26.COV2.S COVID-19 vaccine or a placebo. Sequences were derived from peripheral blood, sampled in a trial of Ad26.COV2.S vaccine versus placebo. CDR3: CASSIGRNQGADTQYF. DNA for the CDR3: TGTGCCAGTAGTATAGGAAGGAATCAGGGGGCAGATACGCAGTATTTT.